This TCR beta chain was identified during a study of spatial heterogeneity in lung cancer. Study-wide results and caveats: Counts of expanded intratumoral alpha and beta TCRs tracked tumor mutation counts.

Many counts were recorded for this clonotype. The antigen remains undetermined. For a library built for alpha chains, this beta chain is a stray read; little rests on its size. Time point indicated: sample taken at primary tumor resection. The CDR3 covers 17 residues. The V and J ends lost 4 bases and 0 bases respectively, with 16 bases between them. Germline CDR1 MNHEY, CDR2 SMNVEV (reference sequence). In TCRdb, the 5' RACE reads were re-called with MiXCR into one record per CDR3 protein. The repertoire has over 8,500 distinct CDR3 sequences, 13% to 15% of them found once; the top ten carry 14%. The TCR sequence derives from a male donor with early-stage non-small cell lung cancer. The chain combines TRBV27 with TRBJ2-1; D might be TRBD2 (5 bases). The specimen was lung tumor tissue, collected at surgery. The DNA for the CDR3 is TGTGCCAGCAGTTGGAGGCAGAAAGGGAACTCCTACAATGAGCAGTTCTTC. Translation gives CASSWRQKGNSYNEQFF.